Listed here are 2 T cell receptor beta chains from one sample, sequenced in a study of shared clonotypes between healthy human individuals. The assay was immunoSEQ multiplex PCR, and TCRdb's table has in-frame clones only and misses some. The table has about 1.1 million clones, around three quarters seen once. Sequenced input: memory CD4+ T cells from PBMCs. Stated subset: CD45RA-negative fraction. The receptor source for this set is a man aged 18 to 29 in good health. Some clones in this sample may be carry-over from other donors' samples.

This clone was seen a few times. The CDR3 DNA sequence: TGTGCCAGCAGTGTCCAGGGGGTCGACGAGCAGTACTTC. This gives the protein CASSVQGVDEQYF. The chain joins TRBV25-1 to TRBJ2-5; 7 nucleotides agree with TRBD1. The DNA end lines up better with TRBJ2-7; the J call may be wrong. CDR1 is MGHDK, CDR2 SYGVNS, per germline. The CDR3 spans 13 residues.

The J gene is TRBJ2-1, the V gene TRBV6-1, with TRBD2 identical over 7 bases. The germline CDR1 and CDR2 sequences are MNHNS and SASEGT. CDR3 length equals 16 residues. The junction had 10 bases not matched to a gene; V was cut back by 0 bases and J by 8 bases. The CDR3 region has the DNA TGTGCCAGCAGTGAAGCGCGGACTAGTGGGGTGGATGAGCAGTTCTTC. Protein sequence: CASSEARTSGVDEQFF.